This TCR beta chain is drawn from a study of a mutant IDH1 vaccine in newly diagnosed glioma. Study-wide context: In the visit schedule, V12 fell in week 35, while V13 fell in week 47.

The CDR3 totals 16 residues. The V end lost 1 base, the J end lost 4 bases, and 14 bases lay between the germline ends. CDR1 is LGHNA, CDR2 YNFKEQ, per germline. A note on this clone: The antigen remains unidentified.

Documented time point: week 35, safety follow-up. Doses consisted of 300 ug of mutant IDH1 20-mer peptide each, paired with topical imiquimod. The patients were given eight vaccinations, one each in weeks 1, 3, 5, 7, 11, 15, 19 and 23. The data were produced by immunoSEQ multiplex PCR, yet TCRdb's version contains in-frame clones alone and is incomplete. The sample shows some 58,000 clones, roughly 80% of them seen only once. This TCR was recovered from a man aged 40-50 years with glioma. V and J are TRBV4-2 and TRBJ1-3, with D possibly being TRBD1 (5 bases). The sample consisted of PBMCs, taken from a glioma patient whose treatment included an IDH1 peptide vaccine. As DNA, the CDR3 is TGTGCCAGCAGCCAAGTCGGTCAGGGTCGGGGAAACACCATATATTTT. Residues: CASSQVGQGRGNTIYF.